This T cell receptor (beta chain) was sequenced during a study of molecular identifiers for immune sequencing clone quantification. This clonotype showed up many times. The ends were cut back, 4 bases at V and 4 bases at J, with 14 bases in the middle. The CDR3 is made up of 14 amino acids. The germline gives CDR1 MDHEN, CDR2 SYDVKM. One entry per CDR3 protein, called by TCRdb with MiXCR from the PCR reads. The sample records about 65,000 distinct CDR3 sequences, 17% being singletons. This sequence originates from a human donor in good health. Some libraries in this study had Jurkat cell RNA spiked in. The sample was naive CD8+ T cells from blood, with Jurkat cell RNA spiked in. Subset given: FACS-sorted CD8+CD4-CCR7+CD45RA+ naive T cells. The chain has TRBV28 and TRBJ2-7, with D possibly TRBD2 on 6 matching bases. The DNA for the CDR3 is TGTGCCAGCAGTTACCGGGGGACCCTTTACGAGCAGTACTTC. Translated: CASSYRGTLYEQYF.